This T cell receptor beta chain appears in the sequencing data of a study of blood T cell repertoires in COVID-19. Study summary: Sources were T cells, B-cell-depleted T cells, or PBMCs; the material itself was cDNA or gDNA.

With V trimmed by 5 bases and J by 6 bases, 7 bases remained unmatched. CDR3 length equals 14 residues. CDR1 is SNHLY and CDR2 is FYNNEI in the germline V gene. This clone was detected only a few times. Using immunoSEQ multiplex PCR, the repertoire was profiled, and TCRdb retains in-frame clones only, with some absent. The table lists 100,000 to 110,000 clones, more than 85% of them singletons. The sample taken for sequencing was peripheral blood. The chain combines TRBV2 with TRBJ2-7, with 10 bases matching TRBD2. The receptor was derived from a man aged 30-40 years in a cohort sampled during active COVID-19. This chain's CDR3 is CASSPSGGATEQYF. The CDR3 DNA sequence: TGTGCCAGCAGTCCTAGCGGGGGTGCTACCGAGCAGTACTTC.